The next 7 T cell receptor beta chains were all read from a single sample in a study of sequential checkpoint blockade in melanoma. This sample's treatment: randomized to nivolumab then ipilimumab (arm A) or the reverse (arm B). Only in-frame clones appear in the TCRdb table, and some are missing; sequencing was by immunoSEQ multiplex PCR. The sample includes about 32,000 clones, 82% of them seen just once. This specimen was CD8+ T cells sorted from blood (inferred from file names), taken from a patient given nivolumab and ipilimumab in sequence. All receptors derive from a human donor with melanoma.

The chain combines TRBV5-4 with TRBJ2-7; 7 bases are a match to TRBD1. The CDR3 contains 13 residues. CDR1 is SGHNT, CDR2 YYREEE, per germline (reference sequence). V trimming: 5 bases; J trimming: 2 bases; junction bases outside the gene matches: 4. CDR3 coding DNA: TGTGCCAGCAGTGTGGGACAGCCCTACGAGCAGTACTTC. Translating it yields CASSVGQPYEQYF. The variable domain in full, completed from reference TRBV5-4 and TRBJ2-7, reads ETGVTQSPTHLIKTRGQQVTLRCSSQSGHNTVSWYQQALGQGPQFIFQYYREEENGRGNFPPRFSGLQFPNYSSELNVNALELDDSALYLCASSVGQPYEQYFGPGTRLTVT.

J is TRBJ2-5 and V is TRBV28; 8 positions agree with TRBD1. The J call is uncertain, as TRBJ2-7 better fits the DNA end. The CDR3 runs 15 residues. Germline V lookup: CDR1 MDHEN, CDR2 SYDVKM. The CDR3 loop reads CASSSFPQGVYEQYF. The CDR3 coding sequence is TGTGCCAGCTCTTCTTTCCCACAGGGGGTTTACGAGCAGTACTTC.

This clone rates as medium-sized. V usage is TRBV18 and J usage is TRBJ2-7, with 9 bases matching TRBD1. The CDR3 runs to 16 residues. CDR1 is KGHSH and CDR2 is LQKENI in the germline V gene. V was pared by 3 bases and J by 0 bases, with 6 bases of the junction left unmatched. CDR3 protein: CASSPSGTGRSYEQYF. The CDR3 coding sequence is TGTGCCAGCTCACCCTCCGGGACAGGGCGCTCCTACGAGCAGTACTTC.

The chain couples TRBV4-1 to TRBJ1-1; TRBD1 matches at 8 bases. After removal of 1 base from V and 1 base from J, the junction contained 5 bases not matched to a gene. The germline CDR1 and CDR2 sequences are MGHRA and YSYEKL. CDR3 size: 16 residues. The CDR3 bases are TGCGCCAGCAGCCAAGTACCCGGGACAGGGAACACTGAAGCTTTCTTT. It translates to CASSQVPGTGNTEAFF.

The chain carries TRBV7-2 and TRBJ1-2; D not certain. Germline CDR1 is SGHTA and CDR2 is FQGNSA. V lost 0 bases to trimming and J lost 6 bases, with 8 bases between them. The CDR3 is 13 amino acids. The CDR3 protein is CASSLALRDGYTF. The DNA for the CDR3 is TGTGCCAGCAGCTTAGCCCTTCGGGATGGCTACACCTTC.

The chain links TRBV19 to TRBJ1-1, with TRBD1 matching 9 bases. The CDR3 totals 13 residues. The trim removed 8 bases at V and 5 bases at J, leaving 6 bases unmatched. The V gene's germline CDR1 is LNHDA and CDR2 SQIVND (reference sequence). This CDR3 reads CASGTGPSTEAFF. The CDR3 region has the DNA TGTGCCAGTGGGACAGGGCCATCTACTGAAGCTTTCTTT.

By frequency in the sample, this clone is large. V usage is TRBV27 and J usage is TRBJ2-1, with D maybe TRBD2 (6 bases). This CDR3 comprises 12 residues. CDR1 is MNHEY, CDR2 SMNVEV, per germline (reference sequence). Trimming stripped 4 bases from V and 9 bases from J, with 10 bases between. This chain's CDR3 is CASSWGVGEQFF. Here the CDR3 DNA reads TGTGCCAGCAGTTGGGGGGTTGGTGAGCAGTTCTTC.